This T cell receptor beta chain derives from a study of cytomegalovirus exposure and HLA in healthy donors. The CDR3 is 18 residues long. Germline-derived CDR1 and CDR2 are SGHVS and FNYEAQ. Trimming removed 2 bases at V and 1 base at J, with 17 bases between. 13 Jbeta primers and 60 Vbeta primers were used for the PCR. TCRdb's copy holds only in-frame clones and misses some; the assay was immunoSEQ multiplex PCR. Altogether about 160,000 clones are present, more than 70% being singletons, with the ten largest covering around 0.97%. Sample: PBMCs. The V call is TRBV7-6, the J call TRBJ2-2; D may be TRBD1 (6 bases). The sequence came from a man younger than 40 in good health and CMV-seronegative. CDR3 nucleotides: TGTGCCAGCAGCTTAAATTCGGACGGACAGATGAACACCGGGGAGCTGTTTTTT. Translated: CASSLNSDGQMNTGELFF.